This entry features one T cell receptor (beta chain) sequence. Antigen specificity is unknown. Vbeta (60) and Jbeta (13) primers were used in the PCR. Per the study methods: Approximately 80 million unique TCR beta chains, about 11 million of them shared, were counted by a later analysis. Assay: immunoSEQ multiplex PCR; the TCRdb copy retains only in-frame clones and omits some. Clonal size and the V and J genes are those of that table, whereas D and trimming came from the DNA. The sample shows around 100,000 clones, approximately 71% of them seen only once. This record belongs to a study of cytomegalovirus exposure and HLA in healthy donors. Overall study: Tens of millions of unique TCRs, all from HLA-typed donors, were included in an early release of the data.

Findings and limits, study-wide: There were fewer than 200 TCR beta chains listed as cytomegalovirus-associated.

V shed 5 bases and J shed 2 bases, with 14 bases lying between them. CDR1 is SGHKS, CDR2 YYEKEE, per germline (reference sequence). The CDR3 has 15 amino acids. The receptor comes from a woman aged 18-29 years in good health and CMV-seropositive. Sequencing was performed on PBMCs. The chain couples TRBV5-5 to TRBJ1-5, with D perhaps TRBD1 (5 bases). CDR3 residues: CASSQGTHGNQPQHF. CDR3 DNA sequence: TGTGCCAGCAGTCAAGGGACTCATGGCAATCAGCCCCAGCATTTT. Full variable domain (missing parts from reference TRBV5-5 and TRBJ1-5): DAGVTQSPTHLIKTRGQQVTLRCSPISGHKSVSWYQQVLGQGPQFIFQYYEKEERGRGNFPDRFSARQFPNYSSELNVNALLLGDSALYLCASSQGTHGNQPQHFGDGTRLSIL.